The table lists the clone carrying this T cell receptor (beta chain) with a few counts. Its target is not known. TCRdb processed the reads anew with MiXCR; each CDR3 protein has one entry. This table holds about 83,000 distinct CDR3 sequences, about 31% found once. From germline, CDR1 is MNHEY and CDR2 SVGEGT. With 2 bases clipped from V and 4 bases from J, the junction kept 10 bases outside the gene matches. The CDR3 is made up of 17 amino acids. This sample was taken from a study of T cell repertoires in cytomegalovirus infection. Study-level points and caveats: Across the ex vivo response, the dominant clonotypes were HLA-C-restricted CMV-specific TCR beta clonotypes.

The rearrangement joins TRBV6-2 or TRBV6-3 to TRBJ2-1; 8 nucleotides line up with TRBD2. The sample was CD8+ T cells from cultured PBMCs, taken from culture after CMV antigen stimulation. The receptor's source is a human donor in good health (CMV status not recorded). Some clones in this sample may be carry-over from other donors' samples. The DNA of the CDR3 is TGTGCCAGCAGTTACCGACTCACGGGGGGGATATACAATGAGCAGTTCTTC. Protein product: CASSYRLTGGIYNEQFF.